This TCR beta chain was documented in a study of T-cell reconstitution after alpha-beta-depleted transplantation in children. V lost 3 bases and J lost 5, with 17 bases in between. This CDR3 contains 16 residues. Per germline, CDR1 LNHDA and CDR2 SQIVND (reference sequence). This clonotype was counted ten times or more. Its antigen is still unknown. Using unique molecular identifiers, the investigators prepared the TCRbeta library. Each CDR3 protein is one row after TCRdb ran MiXCR on the PCR reads. The table records a few hundred thousand distinct CDR3 sequences, roughly 13% of them present only once. Study-wide points: Most T-cell counts and diversity one year after the transplant came from T cells that were newly produced. After transplant, at about two months, alpha-beta T cells were reportedly derived from several hundred expanded graft clones. Some patients owed their high day-60 TCRbeta diversity to surviving recipient T cells and thymic progenitors.

The material sequenced was PBMCs, mostly from graft donor cells, taken 360 days after TCRalphabeta/CD19-depleted stem cell transplant. The sequence was obtained from a male patient younger than 18 who had a stem cell transplant for acute myeloid leukemia, so the T cells may come from the graft donor. The chain couples TRBV19 to TRBJ2-1; D is possibly TRBD2 (6 bases). The CDR3 reads CASSIRAGTGNNEQFF. CDR3 DNA sequence: TGTGCCAGTAGTATTCGTGCGGGAACGGGAAACAATGAGCAGTTCTTC.